The subject of this entry is one T cell receptor (beta chain). The data were taken from a study of T-cell reconstitution after alpha-beta-depleted transplantation in children. There are 13 residues in the CDR3. CDR1 LGHDT and CDR2 YNNKEL come from the germline V gene (reference sequence). V trimming: 3 bases; J trimming: 6 bases; junction bases outside the gene matches: 4. Using unique molecular identifiers, the investigators prepared the TCRbeta library. Each CDR3 protein gets one entry after TCRdb re-called the PCR reads with MiXCR. The sample gives over 550,000 distinct CDR3 sequences, roughly a tenth of which show up once; roughly 3.9% is in the top ten.

The specimen was PBMCs from the stem cell graft donor, collected from the stem cell graft. The chain combines TRBV3-1 with TRBJ2-7; 8 bases agree with TRBD1. The TCR comes from a human donor who donated a stem cell graft to a child with acute myeloid leukemia. As DNA, the CDR3 is TGTGCCAGCAGCCAGCCAGGGGGCGGCGAGCAGTACTTC. Residues: CASSQPGGGEQYF.